This record looks at one TCR beta chain sequence and its context. The team made cDNA by running eight separate reactions for each sample. TCRdb reanalyzed the 5' RACE reads, giving one entry per CDR3 protein sequence and no DNA. The table lists more than 300,000 distinct CDR3 sequences. The source of the sample is a study of monozygotic twins with inflammatory bowel disease. CDR1 and CDR2 from the germline V gene are SGHTA and FQGNSA. The CDR3 is 15 amino acids. V gene TRBV7-2 combines with J gene TRBJ2-1; TCRdb outputs TRBD2, but without DNA this stays unchecked. The sample taken for sequencing was blood. The receptor's source is a human donor with ulcerative colitis or Crohn's disease, or a healthy co-twin of an affected twin (not recorded which). The chain's CDR3 is CASSLSSGGYNEHFF.